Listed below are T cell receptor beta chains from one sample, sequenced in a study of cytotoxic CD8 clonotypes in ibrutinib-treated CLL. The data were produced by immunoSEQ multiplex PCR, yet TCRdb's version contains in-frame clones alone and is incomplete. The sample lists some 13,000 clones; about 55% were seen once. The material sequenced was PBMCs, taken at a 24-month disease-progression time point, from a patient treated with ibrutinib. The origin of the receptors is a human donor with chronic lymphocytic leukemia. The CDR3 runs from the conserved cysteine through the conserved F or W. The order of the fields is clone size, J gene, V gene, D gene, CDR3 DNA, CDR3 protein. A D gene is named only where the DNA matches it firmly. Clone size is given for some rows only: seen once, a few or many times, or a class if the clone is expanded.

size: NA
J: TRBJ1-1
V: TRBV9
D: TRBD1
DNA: TGTGCCAGCAGTTGGGACAGGGGGAACACTGAAGCTTTCTTT
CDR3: CASSWDRGNTEAFF

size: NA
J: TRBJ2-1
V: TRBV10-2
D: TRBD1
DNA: TGCGCCAGCAGTGGGACCGGGACAGGCTACAATGAGCAGTTCTTC
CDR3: CASSGTGTGYNEQFF

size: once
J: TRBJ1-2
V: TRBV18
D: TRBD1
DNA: TGTGCCAGCTCACCATTCGGACAGGGAAGAGGGTTTGACTATGGCTACACCTTC
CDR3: CASSPFGQGRGFDYGYTF

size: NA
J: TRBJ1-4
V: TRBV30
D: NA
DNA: TGTGCCTGGAGCTACTTTGCAACTAATGAAAAACTGTTTTTT
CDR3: CAWSYFATNEKLFF

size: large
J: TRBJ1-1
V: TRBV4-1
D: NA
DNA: TGCGCCAGCAGCCAAGCTGAGACAGAGGAACAGACTGAAGCTTTCTTT
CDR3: CASSQAETEEQTEAFF

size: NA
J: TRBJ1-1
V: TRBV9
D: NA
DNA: TGTGCCAGCAGCGTAGACGGGGAGAGCACTGAAGCTTTCTTT
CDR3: CASSVDGESTEAFF

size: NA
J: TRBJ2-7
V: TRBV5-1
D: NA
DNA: TGCGCCAGCAGTTCGCGGGCAGGGTCGTCCGAGCAGTACTTC
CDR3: CASSSRAGSSEQYF

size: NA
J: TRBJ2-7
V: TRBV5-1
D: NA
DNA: TGCGCCAGCAGCCCCCTGACGGGGGCCACCTACGAGCAGTACTTC
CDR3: CASSPLTGATYEQYF

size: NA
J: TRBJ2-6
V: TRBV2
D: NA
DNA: TGTGCCAGCAGTGTAGTGACAGGTCATCCTGGGGCCAACGTCCTGACTTTC
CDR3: CASSVVTGHPGANVLTF

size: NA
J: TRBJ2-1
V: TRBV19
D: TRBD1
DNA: TGTGCCAGTACTTGGGACAGGACCTCCAATGAGCAGTTCTTC
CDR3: CASTWDRTSNEQFF

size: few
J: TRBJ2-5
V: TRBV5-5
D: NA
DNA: TGTGCCAGCAGCTTGTCGGGGGAGGAGACCCAGTACTTC
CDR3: CASSLSGEETQYF

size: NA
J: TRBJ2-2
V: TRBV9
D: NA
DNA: TGTGCCAGCAGCGGGAACATCGGGGAGCTGTTTTTT
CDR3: CASSGNIGELFF

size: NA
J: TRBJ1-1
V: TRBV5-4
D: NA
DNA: TGTGCCAGCAGCCACCCCGAAGGGTGGACTGAAGCTTTCTTT
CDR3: CASSHPEGWTEAFF

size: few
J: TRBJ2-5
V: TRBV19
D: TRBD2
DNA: TGTGCCAGTAGTCTAGCGGGGGCAAACCAAGAGACCCAGTACTTC
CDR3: CASSLAGANQETQYF

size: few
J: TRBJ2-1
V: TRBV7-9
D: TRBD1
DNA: TGTGCCAGCAGCTTGGGGACAGCTTACAATGAGCAGTTCTTC
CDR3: CASSLGTAYNEQFF

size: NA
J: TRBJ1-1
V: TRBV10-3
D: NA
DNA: TGTGCCATCAGCGAAGAAACCAATGAAGCTTTCTTT
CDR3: CAISEETNEAFF

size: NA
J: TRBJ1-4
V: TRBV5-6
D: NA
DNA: TGTGCCAGCAGCTTGTTTCCCGACGCTGAAAAACTGTTTTTT
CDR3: CASSLFPDAEKLFF

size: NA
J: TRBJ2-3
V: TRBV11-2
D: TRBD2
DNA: TGTGCCAGCAGCCGTGGGTGGGGACTAGCGGGGGAGCCAGATACGCAGTATTTT
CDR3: CASSRGWGLAGEPDTQYF

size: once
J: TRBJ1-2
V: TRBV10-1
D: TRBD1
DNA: TGCGCCAGCAGTGGTCAGGGGGCGCAGGGCTACACCTTC
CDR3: CASSGQGAQGYTF

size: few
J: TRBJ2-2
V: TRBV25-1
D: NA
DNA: TGTGCCAGCAGGAGTCTTGGGACAACCGGGGAGCTGTTTTTT
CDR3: CASRSLGTTGELFF

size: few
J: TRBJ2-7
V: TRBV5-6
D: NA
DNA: TGTGCCAGCAGCGTGACGGAGGTGGGAGAGCAGTACTTC
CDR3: CASSVTEVGEQYF

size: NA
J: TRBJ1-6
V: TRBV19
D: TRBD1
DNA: TGTGCCAGTAGCTTGGACAGGGGTGAATCACCCCTCCACTTT
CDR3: CASSLDRGESPLHF

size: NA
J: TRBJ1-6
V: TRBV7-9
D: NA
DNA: TGTGCCAGCAGCTCGACTATGGGTTCACCCCTCCACTTT
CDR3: CASSSTMGSPLHF

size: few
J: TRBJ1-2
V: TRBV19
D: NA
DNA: TGTGCCAGTAGTATCAAGGGACCAGGAACTAACTATGGCTACACCTTC
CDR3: CASSIKGPGTNYGYTF

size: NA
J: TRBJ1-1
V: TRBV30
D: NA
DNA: TGTGCCTGGAGTGTCACGTCTTTTGTCCCGCGAGCTTTCTTT
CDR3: CAWSVTSFVPRAFF

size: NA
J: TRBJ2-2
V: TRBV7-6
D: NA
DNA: TGTGCCAGCAGCTTAGACGTGGGGGGAGGCACCGGGGAGCTGTTTTTT
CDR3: CASSLDVGGGTGELFF

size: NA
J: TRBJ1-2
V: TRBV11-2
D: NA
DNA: TGTGCCAGCAGCCACTCGGGGGGCGGCTATGGCTACACCTTC
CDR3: CASSHSGGGYGYTF

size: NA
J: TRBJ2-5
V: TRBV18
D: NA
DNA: TGTGCCAGCTCACCGGCTAGGGGCACACCGTACCAAGAGACCCAGTACTTC
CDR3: CASSPARGTPYQETQYF

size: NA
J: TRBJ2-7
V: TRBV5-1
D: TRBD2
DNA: TGCGCCAGCAGCCTGGGACTAGCGGGGGGATCCTACGAGCAGTACTTC
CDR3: CASSLGLAGGSYEQYF

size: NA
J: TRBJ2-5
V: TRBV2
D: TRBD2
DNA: TGTGCCAGCAGAAAGGTACTAGCGGAGACCCAGTACTTC
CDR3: CASRKVLAETQYF

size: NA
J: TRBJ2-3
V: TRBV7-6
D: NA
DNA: TGTGCCAGCAGCCAACGGACGGGTTACACAGATACGCAGTATTTT
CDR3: CASSQRTGYTDTQYF

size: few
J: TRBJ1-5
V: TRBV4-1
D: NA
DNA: TGCGCCAGCAGCCCTGTGCCGGGTAGCAATCAGCCCCAGCATTTT
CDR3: CASSPVPGSNQPQHF

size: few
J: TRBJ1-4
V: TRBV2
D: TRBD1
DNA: TGTGCCAGCAGTGACTGGACAGGGGTTAATGAAAAACTGTTTTTT
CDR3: CASSDWTGVNEKLFF

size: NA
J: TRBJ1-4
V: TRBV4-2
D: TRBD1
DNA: TGTGCCAGCAGCGGGAAACAGGGGTCTAATGAAAAACTGTTTTTT
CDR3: CASSGKQGSNEKLFF

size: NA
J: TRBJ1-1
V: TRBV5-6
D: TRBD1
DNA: TGTGCCAGCAGCTTGGGACAGGGTGGGCTAGCTTTCTTT
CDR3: CASSLGQGGLAFF

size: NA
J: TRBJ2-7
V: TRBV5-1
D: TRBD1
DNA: TGCGCCAGCAGCCCCACAGGGGGCGCCTACGAGCAGTACTTC
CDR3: CASSPTGGAYEQYF

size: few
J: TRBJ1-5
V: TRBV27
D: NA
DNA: TGTGCCAGCAGTTTCCCGGGACTGCATTTT
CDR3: CASSFPGLHF

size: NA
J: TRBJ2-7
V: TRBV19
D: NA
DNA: TGTGCCAGTAGTAGCAACCGGGACCGCTCCTACGAGCAGTACTTC
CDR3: CASSSNRDRSYEQYF

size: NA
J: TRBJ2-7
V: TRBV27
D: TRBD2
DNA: TGTGCCAGCAGGACTAGCGGGGGGCTATACCTGTCCTACGAGCAGTACTTC
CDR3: CASRTSGGLYLSYEQYF

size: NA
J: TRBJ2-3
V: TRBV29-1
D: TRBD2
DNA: TGCAGCGTTGAGGTAGCGGGGGGGCCTAGGGGCACAGATACGCAGTATTTT
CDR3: CSVEVAGGPRGTDTQYF

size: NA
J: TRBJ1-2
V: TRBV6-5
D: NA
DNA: TGTGCCAGCAGTGGTGGCTATGGCTACACCTTC
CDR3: CASSGGYGYTF